A selection of T cell receptor beta chains follows, all from one sample in a study of early T cells in non-severe SARS-CoV-2 infection. TCRdb itself ran the 5' RACE reads through MiXCR, one entry per CDR3 protein. The sample gives approximately 77,000 distinct CDR3 sequences, roughly 4.7% of which show up once; under 8% is in the top ten. The sample consisted of whole blood, taken at baseline. These receptor sequences come from an adult who was a healthcare worker with PCR-confirmed SARS-CoV-2 infection or an uninfected control (not recorded which). Each CDR3 is given with its conserved first and last residue. The order of the fields is D gene, V gene, clone size, J gene, CDR3 protein, CDR3 DNA. D genes are given only for firm matches. Only some rows state a clone size, as once, few, many or a class for expanded clones.

>TRBD1|TRBV6-5|NA|TRBJ2-2
CASSYGHRGPNTGDLFF
TGTGCCAGCAGTTACGGCCACAGGGGACCGAACACCGGGGACCTGTTTTTT
>TRBD2|TRBV2|many|TRBJ2-5
CASSSLADWGETQYF
TGTGCCAGCAGTTCCCTAGCGGACTGGGGAGAGACCCAGTACTTC
>TRBD2|TRBV12-3/TRBV12-4|few|TRBJ2-7
CASSLREGSSYEQYF
TGTGCCAGCAGCCTCCGGGAGGGGAGCTCCTACGAGCAGTACTTC
>NA|TRBV28|many|TRBJ2-7
CATLLAPTRYEQYF
TGTGCCACCTTGCTAGCGCCAACTCGGTACGAGCAGTACTTC
>NA|TRBV7-9|many|TRBJ2-1
CASSLVSLNEQFF
TGTGCCAGCAGCTTAGTTAGTTTGAATGAGCAGTTCTTC
>NA|TRBV14|many|TRBJ1-6
CASSRGRVNSPLHF
TGTGCCAGCAGCCGCGGACGGGTGAATTCACCCCTCCACTTT
>TRBD1|TRBV11-2|few|TRBJ2-7
CASSLGVRTGSLDEQYF
TGTGCCAGCAGCTTAGGGGTCCGGACAGGGAGTTTGGACGAGCAGTACTTC
>TRBD2|TRBV7-9|many|TRBJ2-1
CASSSGLAGMNEQFF
TGTGCCAGCAGCTCCGGACTAGCGGGAATGAATGAGCAGTTCTTC
>NA|TRBV24-1|many|TRBJ2-3
CATSDLQGGRDTQYF
TGTGCCACCAGTGATTTGCAAGGAGGGAGGGATACGCAGTATTTT
>NA|TRBV6-2/TRBV6-3|many|TRBJ2-7
CASSQVGRTSYEQYF
TGTGCCAGCAGTCAAGTGGGACGGACTTCCTACGAGCAGTACTTC
>TRBD1|TRBV15|many|TRBJ1-2
CATSSLPRDRAPYGYTF
TGTGCCACCAGCAGCCTCCCCCGGGACAGGGCCCCCTATGGCTACACCTTC
>NA|TRBV12-3/TRBV12-4|few|TRBJ1-2
CASSPRRASYGYTF
TGTGCCAGCTCTCCCCGGCGGGCTAGCTATGGCTACACCTTC